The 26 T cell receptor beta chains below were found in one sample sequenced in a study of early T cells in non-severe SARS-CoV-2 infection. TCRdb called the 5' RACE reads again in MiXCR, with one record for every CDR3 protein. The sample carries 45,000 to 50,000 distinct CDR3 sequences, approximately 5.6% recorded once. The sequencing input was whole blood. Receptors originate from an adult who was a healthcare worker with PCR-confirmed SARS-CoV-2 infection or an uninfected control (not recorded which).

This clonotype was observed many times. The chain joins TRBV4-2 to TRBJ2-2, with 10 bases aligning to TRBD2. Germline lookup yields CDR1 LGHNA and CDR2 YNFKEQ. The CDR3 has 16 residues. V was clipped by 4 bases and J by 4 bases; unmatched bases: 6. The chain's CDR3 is CASSPPRLAGTGELFF. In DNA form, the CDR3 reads TGTGCCAGCAGCCCTCCCAGACTAGCGGGCACCGGGGAGCTGTTTTTT.

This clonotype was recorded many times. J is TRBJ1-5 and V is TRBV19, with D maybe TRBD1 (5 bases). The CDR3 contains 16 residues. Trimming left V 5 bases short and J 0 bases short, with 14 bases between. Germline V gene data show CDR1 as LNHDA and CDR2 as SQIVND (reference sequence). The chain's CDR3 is CASSPWEGNSNQPQHF. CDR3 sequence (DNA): TGTGCCAGTAGTCCTTGGGAGGGGAATAGCAATCAGCCCCAGCATTTT.

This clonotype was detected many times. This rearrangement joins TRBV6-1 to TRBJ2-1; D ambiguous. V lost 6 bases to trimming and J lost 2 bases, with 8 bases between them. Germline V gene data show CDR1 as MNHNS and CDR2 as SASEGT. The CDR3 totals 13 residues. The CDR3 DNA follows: TGTGCCAGCAGAATTAGCCCCTACAATGAGCAGTTCTTC. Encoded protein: CASRISPYNEQFF.

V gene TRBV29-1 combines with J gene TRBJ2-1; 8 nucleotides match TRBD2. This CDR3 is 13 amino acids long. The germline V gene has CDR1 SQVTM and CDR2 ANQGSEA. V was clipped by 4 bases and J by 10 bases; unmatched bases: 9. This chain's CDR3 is CSVGIAGMGEQFF. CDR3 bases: TGCAGCGTTGGGATAGCGGGAATGGGGGAGCAGTTCTTC.

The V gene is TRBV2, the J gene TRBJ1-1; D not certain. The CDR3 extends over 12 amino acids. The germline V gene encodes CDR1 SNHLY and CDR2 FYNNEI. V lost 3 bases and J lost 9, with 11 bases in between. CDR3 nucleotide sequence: TGTGCCAGCAGTGAGTCGGAGAGACAAGCTTTCTTT. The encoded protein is CASSESERQAFF.

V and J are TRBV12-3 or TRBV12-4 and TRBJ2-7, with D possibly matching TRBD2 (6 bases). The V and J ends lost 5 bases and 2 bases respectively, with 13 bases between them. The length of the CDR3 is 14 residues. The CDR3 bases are TGTGCCAGCAGTACCGGGGGTCGCCCCTACGAGCAGTACTTC. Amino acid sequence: CASSTGGRPYEQYF.

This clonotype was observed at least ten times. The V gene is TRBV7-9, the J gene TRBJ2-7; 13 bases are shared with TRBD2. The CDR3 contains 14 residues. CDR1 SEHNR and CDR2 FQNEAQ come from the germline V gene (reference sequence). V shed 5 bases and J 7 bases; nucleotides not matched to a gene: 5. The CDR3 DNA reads TGTGCCAGCAGCGGGGGACTAGCGGGATATGAGCAGTACTTC. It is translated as CASSGGLAGYEQYF.

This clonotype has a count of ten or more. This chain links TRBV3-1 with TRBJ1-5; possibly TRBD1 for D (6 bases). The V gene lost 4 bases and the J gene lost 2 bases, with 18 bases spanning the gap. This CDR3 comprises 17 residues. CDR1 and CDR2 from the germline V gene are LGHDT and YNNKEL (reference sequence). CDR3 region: CASSLRGGRDGNQPQHF. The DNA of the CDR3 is TGTGCCAGCAGCCTGCGGGGGGGCCGCGATGGCAATCAGCCCCAGCATTTT.

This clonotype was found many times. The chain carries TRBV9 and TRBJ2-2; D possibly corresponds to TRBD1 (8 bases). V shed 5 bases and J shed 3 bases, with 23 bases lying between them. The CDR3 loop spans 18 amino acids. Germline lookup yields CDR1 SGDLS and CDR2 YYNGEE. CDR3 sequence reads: CASRAGTGSTPYTGELFF. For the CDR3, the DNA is TGTGCCAGCAGAGCGGGGACAGGCTCTACACCCTACACCGGGGAGCTGTTTTTT.

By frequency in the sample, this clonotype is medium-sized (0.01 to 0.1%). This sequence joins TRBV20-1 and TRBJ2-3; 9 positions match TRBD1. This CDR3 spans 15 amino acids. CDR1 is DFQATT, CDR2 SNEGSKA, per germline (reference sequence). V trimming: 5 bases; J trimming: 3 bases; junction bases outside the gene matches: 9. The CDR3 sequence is CSALPGTGTTDTQYF. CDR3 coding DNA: TGCAGTGCTTTACCCGGGACAGGGACGACAGATACGCAGTATTTT.

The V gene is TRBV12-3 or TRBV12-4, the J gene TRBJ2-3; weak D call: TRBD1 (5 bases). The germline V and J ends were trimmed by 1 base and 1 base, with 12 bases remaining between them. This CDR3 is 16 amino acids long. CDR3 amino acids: CASSLGRAARTDTQYF. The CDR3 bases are TGTGCCAGCAGTTTAGGCAGGGCTGCCCGCACAGATACGCAGTATTTT.

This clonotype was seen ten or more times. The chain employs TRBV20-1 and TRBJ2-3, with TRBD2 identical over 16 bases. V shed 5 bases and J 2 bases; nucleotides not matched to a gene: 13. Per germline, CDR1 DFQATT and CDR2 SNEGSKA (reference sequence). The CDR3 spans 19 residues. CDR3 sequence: CSAPATGTSGRGPTDTQYF. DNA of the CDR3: TGCAGTGCTCCTGCCACCGGGACTAGCGGGAGGGGTCCCACAGATACGCAGTATTTT.

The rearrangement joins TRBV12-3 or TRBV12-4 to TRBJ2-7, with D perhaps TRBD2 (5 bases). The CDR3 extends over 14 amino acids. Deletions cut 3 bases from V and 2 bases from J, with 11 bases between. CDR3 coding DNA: TGTGCCAGCAGTTTTGTCGGGGTAGCCTACGAGCAGTACTTC. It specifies CASSFVGVAYEQYF.

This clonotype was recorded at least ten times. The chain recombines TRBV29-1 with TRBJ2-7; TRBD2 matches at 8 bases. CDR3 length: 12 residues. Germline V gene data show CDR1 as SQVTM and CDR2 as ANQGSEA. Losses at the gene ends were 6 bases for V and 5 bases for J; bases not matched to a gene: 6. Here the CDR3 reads CSVGLGSDEQYF. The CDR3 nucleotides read TGCAGCGTGGGACTAGGTTCCGACGAGCAGTACTTC.

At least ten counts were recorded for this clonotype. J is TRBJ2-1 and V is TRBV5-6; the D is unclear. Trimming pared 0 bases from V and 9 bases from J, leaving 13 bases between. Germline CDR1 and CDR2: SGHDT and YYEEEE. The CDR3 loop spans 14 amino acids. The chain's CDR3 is CASSLGSGFSEQFF. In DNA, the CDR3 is TGTGCCAGCAGCTTGGGTTCTGGATTCAGTGAGCAGTTCTTC.

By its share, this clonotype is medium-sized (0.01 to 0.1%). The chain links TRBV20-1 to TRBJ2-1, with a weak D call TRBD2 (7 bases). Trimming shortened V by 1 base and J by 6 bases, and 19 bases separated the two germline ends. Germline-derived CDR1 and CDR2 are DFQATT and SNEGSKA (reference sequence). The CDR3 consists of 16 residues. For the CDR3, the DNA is TGCAGTGCTAGAGCCCCCTCAGGGCGGGGGCTCAATGAGCAGTTCTTC. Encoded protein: CSARAPSGRGLNEQFF.

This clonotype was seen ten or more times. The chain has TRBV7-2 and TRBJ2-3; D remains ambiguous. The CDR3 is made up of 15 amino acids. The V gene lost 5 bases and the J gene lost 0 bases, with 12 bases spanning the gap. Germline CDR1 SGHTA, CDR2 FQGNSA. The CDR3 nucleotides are TGTGCCAGCAGCCCACAGCGTTCTAGCACAGATACGCAGTATTTT. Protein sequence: CASSPQRSSTDTQYF.

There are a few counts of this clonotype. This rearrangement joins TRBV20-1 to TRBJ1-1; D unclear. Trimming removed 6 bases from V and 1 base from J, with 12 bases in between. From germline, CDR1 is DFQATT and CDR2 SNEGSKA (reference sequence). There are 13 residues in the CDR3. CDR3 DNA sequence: TGCAGTGCCGAGAAGGGTAAGAACACTGAAGCTTTCTTT. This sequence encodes CSAEKGKNTEAFF.

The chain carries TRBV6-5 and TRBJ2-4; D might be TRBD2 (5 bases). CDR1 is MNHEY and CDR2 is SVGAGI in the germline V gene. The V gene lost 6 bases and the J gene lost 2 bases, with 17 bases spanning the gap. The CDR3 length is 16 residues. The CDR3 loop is CASSKSPTGTKNIQYF. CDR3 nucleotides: TGTGCCAGCAGCAAATCCCCGACGGGAACCAAAAACATTCAGTACTTC.

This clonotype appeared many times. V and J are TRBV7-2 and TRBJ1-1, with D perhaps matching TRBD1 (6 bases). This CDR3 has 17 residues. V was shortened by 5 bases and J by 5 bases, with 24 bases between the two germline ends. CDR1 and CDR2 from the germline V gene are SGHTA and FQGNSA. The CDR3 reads CASSQLNYRVGWTEAFF. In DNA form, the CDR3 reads TGTGCCAGCAGCCAACTCAACTACAGGGTCGGGTGGACTGAAGCTTTCTTT.

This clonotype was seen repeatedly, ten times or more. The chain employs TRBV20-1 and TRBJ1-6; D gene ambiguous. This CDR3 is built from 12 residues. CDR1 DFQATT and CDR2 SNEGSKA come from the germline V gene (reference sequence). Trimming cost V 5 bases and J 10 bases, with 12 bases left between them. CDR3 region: CSAPLGGSPLHF. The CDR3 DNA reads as TGCAGTGCTCCTTTAGGAGGCTCACCCCTCCACTTT.

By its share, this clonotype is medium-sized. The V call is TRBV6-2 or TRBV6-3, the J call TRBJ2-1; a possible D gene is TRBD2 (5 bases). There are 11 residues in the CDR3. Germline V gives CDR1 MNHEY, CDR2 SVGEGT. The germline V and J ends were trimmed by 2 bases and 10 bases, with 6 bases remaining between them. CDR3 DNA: TGTGCCAGCAGTTACGGCGGGGAGCAGTTCTTC. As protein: CASSYGGEQFF.

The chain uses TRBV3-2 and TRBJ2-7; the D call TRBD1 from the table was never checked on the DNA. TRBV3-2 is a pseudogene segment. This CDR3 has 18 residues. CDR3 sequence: CASSPAGDTPTPRYEQYF. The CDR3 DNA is TGTGCCAGCAGCCCGGCTGGGGACACCCCAACGCCCCGCTACGAGCAGTACTTC.

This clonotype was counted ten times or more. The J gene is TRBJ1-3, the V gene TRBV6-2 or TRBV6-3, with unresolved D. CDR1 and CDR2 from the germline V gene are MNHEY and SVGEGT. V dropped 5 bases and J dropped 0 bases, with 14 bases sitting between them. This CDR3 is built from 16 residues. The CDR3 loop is CASSKVGSSSGNTIYF. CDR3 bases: TGTGCCAGCAGTAAAGTGGGCAGCAGCTCTGGAAACACCATATATTTT.

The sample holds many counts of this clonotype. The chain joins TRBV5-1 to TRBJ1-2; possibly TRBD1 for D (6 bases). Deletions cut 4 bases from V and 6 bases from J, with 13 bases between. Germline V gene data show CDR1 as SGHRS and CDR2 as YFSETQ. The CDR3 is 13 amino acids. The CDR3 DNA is TGCGCCAGCAGCCGAACAGGGACCCATGGCTACACCTTC. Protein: CASSRTGTHGYTF.

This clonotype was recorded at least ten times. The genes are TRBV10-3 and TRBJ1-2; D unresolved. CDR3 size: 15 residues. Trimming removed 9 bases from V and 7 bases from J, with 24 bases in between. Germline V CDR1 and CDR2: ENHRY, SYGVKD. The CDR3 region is CAIKESGSIVSGYTF. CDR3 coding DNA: TGTGCCATAAAAGAAAGCGGCAGCATCGTAAGTGGCTACACCTTC.